The 15 T cell receptor beta chains given below trace back to one sample, sequenced in a study of blood T cells in healthy people across ages. Next came a second PCR, run for about 6 to 12 cycles, which used a sample-barcoded 5' primer along with a J-beta primer mix. TCRdb re-called the 5' RACE reads through MiXCR, storing one row per CDR3 protein. The profile shows 540,000 or so distinct CDR3 sequences, about 25% of them singletons. The specimen sequenced was blood. The receptors originated from a woman in her 70s in good health.

The genes are TRBV6-2 or TRBV6-3 and TRBJ2-5, with D perhaps matching TRBD2 (7 bases). The CDR3 contains 14 residues. Per germline, CDR1 MNHEY and CDR2 SVGEGT. V shed 7 bases and J shed 4 bases, with 16 bases lying between them. The CDR3 reads CASTYRGAGETQYF. The DNA of the CDR3 is TGTGCCAGCACCTACCGGGGGGCGGGAGAGACCCAGTACTTC.

This clonotype was counted a few times. The J gene is TRBJ1-1, the V gene TRBV7-9; 7 nucleotides agree with TRBD1. The trim removed 4 bases at V and 7 bases at J, leaving 15 bases unmatched. The CDR3 is 16 amino acids. Germline V gives CDR1 SEHNR, CDR2 FQNEAQ (reference sequence). The CDR3 loop reads CASSWGRGLVFDEAFF. The CDR3, as DNA: TGTGCCAGCAGCTGGGGGAGGGGGCTTGTTTTTGATGAAGCTTTCTTT. Based on the CDR3 plus reference TRBV7-9 and TRBJ1-1, the full variable domain is DTGVSQNPRHKITKRGQNVTFRCDPISEHNRLYWYRQTLGQGPEFLTYFQNEAQLEKSRLLSDRFSAERPKGSFSTLEIQRTEQGDSAMYLCASSWGRGLVFDEAFFGQGTRLTVV.

The rearrangement joins TRBV12-3 or TRBV12-4 to TRBJ1-1; D not resolved. CDR3 length: 13 amino acids. Deletions cut 3 bases from V and 2 bases from J, with 7 bases between. The CDR3 region is CASSLRSNTEAFF. CDR3 sequence (DNA): TGTGCCAGCAGTTTGCGCAGTAACACTGAAGCTTTCTTT.

This clonotype was seen repeatedly, ten times or more. J is TRBJ2-5 and V is TRBV12-3 or TRBV12-4; D not resolved. Trimming pared 1 base from V and 5 bases from J, leaving 5 bases between. There are 12 residues in the CDR3. For the CDR3, the DNA is TGTGCCAGCAGTTTAGGATCGGAGACCCAGTACTTC. Translation gives CASSLGSETQYF.

The chain uses TRBV7-2 and TRBJ2-2, with TRBD1 matching over 8 bases. The CDR3 consists of 16 residues. The V gene's germline CDR1 is SGHTA and CDR2 FQGNSA. Germline trimming cut 5 bases from V and 4 bases from J; bases unmatched to any gene: 9. CDR3 loop: CASSPSRGRITGELFF. The CDR3 DNA reads TGTGCCAGCAGCCCTTCCAGGGGGCGGATCACCGGGGAGCTGTTTTTT.

This clonotype was counted between two and nine times. The CDR3 DNA reads as TGTGCCAGCATGGAGAGCAGGCCACACACTGAAGCTTTCTTT. Its translation is CASMESRPHTEAFF. The chain joins TRBV19 to TRBJ1-1; no clear D gene. V shed 9 bases and J shed 3 bases, with 17 bases lying between them. Germline CDR1 LNHDA, CDR2 SQIVND (reference sequence). This CDR3 is 14 amino acids long.

The chain links TRBV29-1 to TRBJ2-5; D possibly corresponds to TRBD2 (6 bases). Trimming left V 5 bases short and J 7 bases short, with 20 bases between. The V gene's germline CDR1 is SQVTM and CDR2 ANQGSEA. The CDR3 extends over 14 amino acids. CDR3 sequence: CSVNGGFLIGTQYF. CDR3 in DNA: TGCAGCGTTAATGGAGGGTTCCTGATAGGGACCCAGTACTTC.

With regard to this clonotype: The junction departs from the called germline gene at one end, perhaps through a read error. The chain carries TRBV10-3 and TRBJ1-2; D possibly corresponds to TRBD1 (6 bases). Per germline, CDR1 ENHRY and CDR2 SYGVKD. The CDR3 sequence is 13 residues long. The CDR3, as DNA: TGTGCCATCAGTCCGGAGGACAGCTATGGCCACACCTTC. This codes for CAISPEDSYGHTF.

This clonotype was counted a few times. The genes are TRBV11-1 and TRBJ2-7; 8 bases fit TRBD1. The ends lost 4 bases at V and 5 bases at J; junction bases unmatched: 7. Germline assignment: CDR1 SGHAT and CDR2 FQDESV (reference sequence). The CDR3 sequence is 14 residues long. The CDR3 region is CASSSEQGAHEQYF. CDR3 DNA: TGTGCCAGCAGCTCCGAGCAGGGGGCCCACGAGCAGTACTTC.

V usage is TRBV10-3 and J usage is TRBJ2-1, with no clear D. V shed 2 bases and J shed 2 bases, with 10 bases lying between them. CDR1 and CDR2 from the germline V gene are ENHRY and SYGVKD. This CDR3 comprises 15 residues. DNA of the CDR3: TGTGCCATCAGTGAGGGCCCGCCGGCCTACAATGAGCAGTTCTTC. Amino acids: CAISEGPPAYNEQFF.

The chain carries TRBV20-1 and TRBJ2-3; the D is unclear. Looked up from germline, CDR1 is DFQATT and CDR2 is SNEGSKA (reference sequence). With 0 bases removed from V and 4 bases from J, the gap between germline ends came to 14 bases. The length of the CDR3 is 15 residues. The chain's CDR3 is CSARDAGNPADTQYF. The CDR3 DNA reads TGCAGTGCTAGAGATGCCGGCAACCCGGCAGATACGCAGTATTTT.

This chain uses TRBV7-2 with TRBJ2-3; 8 bases line up with TRBD2. V lost 7 bases, J lost 1 base, and 7 bases stayed unmatched. Looked up from germline, CDR1 is SGHTA and CDR2 is FQGNSA. The CDR3 has 15 residues. As DNA, the CDR3 is TGTGCCAGCAAGGGCGGGGGGCCCGGCACAGATACGCAGTATTTT. Its protein product is CASKGGGPGTDTQYF.

This clonotype was found a few times. V and J are TRBV7-9 and TRBJ2-1; 7 bases are shared with TRBD2. The CDR3 runs 16 residues. The V gene end was trimmed by 5 bases and the J gene end by 2 bases; junction bases not matched to a gene: 9. The germline V gene encodes CDR1 SEHNR and CDR2 FQNEAQ (reference sequence). CDR3 nucleotides: TGTGCCAGCAGCCCCCTGGCGGGGGAGGCCTACAATGAGCAGTTCTTC. As protein: CASSPLAGEAYNEQFF.

The chain combines TRBV7-2 with TRBJ2-5; 8 nucleotides line up with TRBD2. Germline V gene lookup returns CDR1 SGHTA and CDR2 FQGNSA. The CDR3 is made up of 16 amino acids. V gave up 5 bases and J gave up 5 bases; unmatched junction bases: 13. The DNA of the CDR3 is TGTGCCAGCAGCCTCCGTTGGACTAGCCGGGAGGAGACCCAGTACTTC. The encoded protein is CASSLRWTSREETQYF. The full variable domain, rest sourced from reference TRBV7-2 and TRBJ2-5, is GAGVSQSPSNKVTEKGKDVELRCDPISGHTALYWYRQSLGQGLEFLIYFQGNSAPDKSGLPSDRFSAERTGGSVSTLTIQRTQQEDSAVYLCASSLRWTSREETQYFGPGTRLLVL.

Only a few counts were recorded for this clonotype. The junction departs from germline at one end; a sequencing error may be responsible. The rearrangement uses TRBV4-1 and TRBJ2-4; tentatively, D is TRBD2 (5 bases). The CDR3 spans 15 residues. In germline, CDR1 is MGHRA, CDR2 YSYEKL. This CDR3 is CTSQGLDLAKNIQYF. The CDR3, as DNA: TGCACCAGCCAAGGACTGGACCTAGCCAAAAACATTCAGTACTTC.